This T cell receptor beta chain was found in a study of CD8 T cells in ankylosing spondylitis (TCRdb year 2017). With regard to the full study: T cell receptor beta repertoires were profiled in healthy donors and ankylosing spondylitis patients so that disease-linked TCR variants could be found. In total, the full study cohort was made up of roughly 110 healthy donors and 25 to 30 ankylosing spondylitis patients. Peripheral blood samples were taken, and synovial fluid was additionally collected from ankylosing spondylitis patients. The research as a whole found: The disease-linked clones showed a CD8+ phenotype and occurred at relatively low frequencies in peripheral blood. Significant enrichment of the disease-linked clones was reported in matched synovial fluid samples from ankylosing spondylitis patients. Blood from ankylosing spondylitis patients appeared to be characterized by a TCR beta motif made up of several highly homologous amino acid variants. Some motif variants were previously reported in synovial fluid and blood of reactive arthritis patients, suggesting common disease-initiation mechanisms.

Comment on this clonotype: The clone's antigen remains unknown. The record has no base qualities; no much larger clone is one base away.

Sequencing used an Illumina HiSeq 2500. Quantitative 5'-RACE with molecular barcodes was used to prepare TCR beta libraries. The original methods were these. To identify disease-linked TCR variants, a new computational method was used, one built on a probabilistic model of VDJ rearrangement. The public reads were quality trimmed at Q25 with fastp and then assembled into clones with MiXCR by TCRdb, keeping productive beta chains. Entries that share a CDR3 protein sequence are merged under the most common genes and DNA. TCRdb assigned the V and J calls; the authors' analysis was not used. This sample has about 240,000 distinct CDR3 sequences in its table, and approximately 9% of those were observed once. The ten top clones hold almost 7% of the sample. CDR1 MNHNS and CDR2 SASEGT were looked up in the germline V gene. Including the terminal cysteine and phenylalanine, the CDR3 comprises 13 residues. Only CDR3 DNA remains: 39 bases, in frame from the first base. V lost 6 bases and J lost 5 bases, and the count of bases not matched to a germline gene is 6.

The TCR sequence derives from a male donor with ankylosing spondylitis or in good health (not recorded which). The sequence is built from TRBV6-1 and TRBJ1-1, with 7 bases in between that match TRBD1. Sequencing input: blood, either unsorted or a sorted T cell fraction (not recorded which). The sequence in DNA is TGTGCCAGCAGACAGGGGTTGGTAACTGAAGCTTTCTTT. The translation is CASRQGLVTEAFF.